The following is a T cell receptor (beta chain) sequence with its context. No cognate antigen has been identified for it. Base qualities are not provided; no much larger clone lies one nucleotide away. This specimen's time point label, per the study, means: pre-reinfection, 55 to 20 weeks before reinfection detection. Sorted cells were sequenced directly ex vivo, with no in vitro expansion before TCR sequencing. The donors were people who inject drugs and were enrolled in the Montreal Acute Hepatitis C Cohort Study (HEPCO) in Canada. As controls, total naive CD8 T cells were sorted as viable CD3+ CD8+ CD45RO- cells from a couple of donors at all three reinfection time points. Before sorting, cryopreserved peripheral blood mononuclear cells were thawed, and CD8 T cells were purified from the thawed cells. The MACS CD8+ T cell Isolation Kit was used to enrich CD8 T cells by negative selection. A BD FACSAria II sorter with FACSDiva software was used for cell sorting, and FlowJo was used for data analysis.

This sample is part of a study of memory CD8 T cells in hepatitis C reinfection (dated by TCRdb to about 2017). About the study as a whole: Of the five donors, three spontaneously resolved two consecutive HCV infections, and two cleared a primary infection but developed chronic infection after reinfection. Pre-reinfection samples were collected between 55 and 20 weeks before reinfection was detected. The TCR beta repertoire of virus-specific CD8 T cells was tracked longitudinally in roughly 5 donors across an HCV reinfection episode. HCV reinfection was defined as a positive HCV RNA test following two negative tests taken at least 60 days apart. Between 2009 and 2012, roughly five reinfection cases that had stored pre-reinfection samples were identified. In the reinfection study, participants who had resolved a prior HCV infection were followed every 3 months. Overall results and qualifications from the work: Because only a few donors were included, definitive conclusions about public clonotypes linked to secondary clearance could not be reached by the study.

The library was generated by the immunoSEQ multiplex PCR assay. Genomic DNA was extracted from the sorted cells, and Adaptive Biotechnologies' automated high-throughput method was used to sequence the TCR beta V, D and J regions. A two-step, bias-controlled multiplex PCR was used to amplify CDR3 regions. An Illumina instrument was used to sequence the amplified TCR beta libraries. Under the source paper's analysis protocol: The demultiplexed reads were processed to cut down on amplification and sequencing bias, and the IMGT database was used to assign CDR3 sequences to gene families. ImmunoSEQ software version 2.0 was used to analyze repertoire data. Out-of-frame sequences and sequences with stop codons in the CDR3 were removed from clonotype lists. Clonotypes with a frequency below 0.01% were excluded because such low-frequency clonotypes corresponded to less than one cell. Richness was computed as observed richness divided by input cell number, and evenness as Shannon entropy divided by log observed richness. Repertoire diversity and the similarity between time points were measured using Simpson diversity and Morisita-Horn overlap indices. Each clonotype was placed into one of four groups: dominant (>1%), sub-dominant (0.5-0.99%), low abundance (0.1-0.49%) or lowest abundance (<0.1%). A germline index was derived by subtracting total nucleotide additions from total CDR3 length and dividing the result by total CDR3 length. What TCRdb holds here is the immuneACCESS table cut down to in-frame rearrangements. Part of the clones is not present; checked against another copy, under half of the missing clones reflect an unresolved V gene, and the others are unexplained. Clonal size and the V and J genes are those of that table, whereas D and trimming came from the DNA. For this sample the table gives 45,000 to 65,000 clones, of which 85% to 90% were detected only once. Around 1% of the sample goes to the ten largest clones.

From the cysteine up to the phenylalanine, the CDR3 has a length of 16 residues. The retained sequence is limited to the CDR3, 48 bases, with the frame set at the first base. For this chain, trimming is 2 bases at the V end and 2 bases at the J end, and the number of junction bases without a gene match is 7. Based on the germline V gene, the CDR1 and CDR2 sequences are SGHTS and YDEGEE. This receptor was taken from a man younger than 30 with hepatitis C virus infection. The chain is encoded by TRBV5-8 joined to TRBJ2-1; 7 bases in the junction line up with TRBD2. Sequenced: naive CD8+ T cells sorted from blood. This specimen's cell subset or site label, per the study, means: total naive CD8+CD45RO- T cells. The CDR3 reads CASSFMGGIAYNEQFF. The DNA sequence is given as TGTGCCAGCAGCTTTATGGGGGGGATAGCCTACAATGAGCAGTTCTTC.